This T cell receptor (beta chain) was recovered during a study of CD8 T cells in ankylosing spondylitis. Whole-study results and caveats: There was a TCR beta motif, made of several highly homologous variants, that appeared characteristic of ankylosing spondylitis blood. Past research had described some motif variants in reactive arthritis synovial fluid and blood.

Points on this clonotype: Antigen: not known.

The CDR3 has 15 residues. Germline V CDR1 and CDR2: DFQATT, SNEGSKA (reference sequence). The ends were cut back, 0 bases at V and 1 base at J, with 10 bases in the middle. Using its own MiXCR run on the 5' RACE reads, TCRdb lists one record per CDR3 protein. Of under 950,000 distinct CDR3 sequences in the sample, around a fifth were seen once. The sample taken for sequencing was blood, either unsorted or a sorted T cell fraction (not recorded which). V usage is TRBV20-1 and J usage is TRBJ2-4; tentatively, D is TRBD1 or TRBD2 (5 bases each). The origin of this receptor is a male donor with ankylosing spondylitis. As DNA, the CDR3 is TGCAGTGCTAGAGATGGGGGTCGCGCCAAAAACATTCAGTACTTC. Translated: CSARDGGRAKNIQYF.